These 3 T cell receptor beta chains originate from one sample sequenced in a study of brain T cells in children with intractable seizures. The data were produced by immunoSEQ multiplex PCR, yet TCRdb's version contains in-frame clones alone and is incomplete. The data hold 100,000 to 120,000 clones, with approximately 94% observed a single time. The specimen was peripheral blood, collected at surgery. Receptors originate from a boy younger than two with hemimegalencephaly and intractable seizures.

The CDR3 DNA sequence: TGTGCCAGCAGCTCACCCCAGTTCGGGCAGTTCTTC. Translation: CASSSPQFGQFF. V gene TRBV7-9 combines with J gene TRBJ2-1; D remains ambiguous. The CDR3 loop spans 12 amino acids. Looked up from germline, CDR1 is SEHNR and CDR2 is FQNEAQ (reference sequence). Trimming stripped 4 bases from V and 12 bases from J, with 13 bases between.

This clone was seen just once. This chain links TRBV24-1 with TRBJ2-1, with 7 bases matching TRBD1. This CDR3 region has 14 residues. Trimming removed 6 bases from V and 3 bases from J; junction bases left unmatched: 4. Germline V gives CDR1 KGHDR, CDR2 SFDVKD. CDR3 sequence: CATSQTGYYNEQFF. CDR3 coding DNA: TGTGCCACCAGTCAGACAGGGTACTACAATGAGCAGTTCTTC.

This chain links TRBV27 with TRBJ1-2; D ambiguous. CDR3 length: 13 amino acids. With 2 bases removed from V and 0 bases from J, the gap between germline ends came to 4 bases. Germline loops: CDR1 MNHEY, CDR2 SMNVEV (reference sequence). CDR3 amino acids: CASSLTANYGYTF. The CDR3 DNA follows: TGTGCCAGCAGTTTAACAGCTAACTATGGCTACACCTTC.